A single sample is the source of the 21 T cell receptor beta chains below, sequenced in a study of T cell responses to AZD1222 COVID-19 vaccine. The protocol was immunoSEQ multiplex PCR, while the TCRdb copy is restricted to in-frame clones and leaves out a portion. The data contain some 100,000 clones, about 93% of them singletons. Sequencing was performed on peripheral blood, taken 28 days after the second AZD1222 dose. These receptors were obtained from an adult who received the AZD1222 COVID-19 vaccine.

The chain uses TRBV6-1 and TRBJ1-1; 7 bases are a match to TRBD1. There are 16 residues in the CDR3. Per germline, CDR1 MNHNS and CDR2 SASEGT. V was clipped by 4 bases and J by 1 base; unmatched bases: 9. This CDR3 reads CASSARRGRGNTEAFF. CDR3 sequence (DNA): TGTGCCAGCAGTGCCCGGAGGGGGCGCGGGAACACTGAAGCTTTCTTT.

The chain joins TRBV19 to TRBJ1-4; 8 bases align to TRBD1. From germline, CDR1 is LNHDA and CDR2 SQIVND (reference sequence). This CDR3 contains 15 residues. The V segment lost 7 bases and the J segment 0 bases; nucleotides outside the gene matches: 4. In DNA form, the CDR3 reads TGTGCCAGTACCCAGGGGGCTGCAACTAATGAAAAACTGTTTTTT. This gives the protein CASTQGAATNEKLFF.

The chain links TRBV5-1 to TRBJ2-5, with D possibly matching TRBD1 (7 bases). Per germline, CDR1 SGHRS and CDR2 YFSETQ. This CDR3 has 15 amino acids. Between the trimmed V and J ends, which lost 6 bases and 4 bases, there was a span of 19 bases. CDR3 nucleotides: TGCGCCAGCAACCCCTTCGGGCAGGGGGGAGAGACCCAGTACTTC. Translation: CASNPFGQGGETQYF.

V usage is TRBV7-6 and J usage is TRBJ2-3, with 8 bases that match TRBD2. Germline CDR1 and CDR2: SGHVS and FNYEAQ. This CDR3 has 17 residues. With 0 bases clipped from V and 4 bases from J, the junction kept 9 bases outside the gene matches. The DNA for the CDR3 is TGTGCCAGCAGCTTAGCCCCATGGACTAGCAGGCCAGATACGCAGTATTTT. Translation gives CASSLAPWTSRPDTQYF.

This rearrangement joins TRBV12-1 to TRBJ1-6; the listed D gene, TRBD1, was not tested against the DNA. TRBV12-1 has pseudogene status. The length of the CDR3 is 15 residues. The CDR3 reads CASSFIRSANSPLHF. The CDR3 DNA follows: TGTGCCAGCAGCTTTATCAGGTCGGCGAATTCACCCCTCCACTTT.

CDR3 DNA: TGTGCCAGCAGCCGAGGGGAAGGAGGCACTGAAGCTTTCTTT. Encoded protein: CASSRGEGGTEAFF. The chain is built from TRBV3-1 (or the pseudogene TRBV3-2) and TRBJ1-1, with D perhaps matching TRBD1 (5 bases). CDR3 length equals 14 residues. Between the trimmed V and J ends, which lost 4 bases and 4 bases, there was a span of 13 bases. Germline V CDR1 and CDR2: LGHDT, YNNKEL (reference sequence).

CDR3 nucleotide sequence: TGTGCCAGTAGTATGTGGCAGGGCAACACCGGGGAGCTGTTTTTT. This gives the protein CASSMWQGNTGELFF. This sequence joins TRBV19 and TRBJ2-2, with D possibly matching TRBD1 (5 bases). Trimming shortened V by 3 bases and J by 2 bases, and 10 bases separated the two germline ends. The CDR3 is 15 amino acids. Germline V gives CDR1 LNHDA, CDR2 SQIVND (reference sequence).

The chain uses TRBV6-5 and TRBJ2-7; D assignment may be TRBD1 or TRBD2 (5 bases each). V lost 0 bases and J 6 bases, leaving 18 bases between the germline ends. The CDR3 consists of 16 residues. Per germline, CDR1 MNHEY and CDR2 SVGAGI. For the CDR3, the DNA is TGTGCCAGCAGTTACTCGTTTAACCGAGGGGAGAGCGAGCAGTACTTC. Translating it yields CASSYSFNRGESEQYF.

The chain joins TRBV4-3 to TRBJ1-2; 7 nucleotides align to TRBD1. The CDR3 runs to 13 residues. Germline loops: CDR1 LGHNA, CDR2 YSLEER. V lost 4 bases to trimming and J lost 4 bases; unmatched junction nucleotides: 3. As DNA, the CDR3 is TGCGCCAGCAGCCCACGGACAGGCTATGGCTACACCTTC. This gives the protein CASSPRTGYGYTF.

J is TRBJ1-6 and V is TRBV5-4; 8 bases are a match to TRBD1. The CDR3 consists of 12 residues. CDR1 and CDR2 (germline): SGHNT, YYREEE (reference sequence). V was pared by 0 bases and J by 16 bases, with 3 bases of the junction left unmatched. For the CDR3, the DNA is TGTGCCAGCAGCTTGGCAGGGGGCCCACTCCACTTT. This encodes CASSLAGGPLHF.

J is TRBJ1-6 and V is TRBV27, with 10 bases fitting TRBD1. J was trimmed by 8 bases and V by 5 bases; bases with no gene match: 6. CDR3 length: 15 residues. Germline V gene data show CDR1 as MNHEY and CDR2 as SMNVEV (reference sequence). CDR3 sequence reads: CASSDRGPKYSPLHF. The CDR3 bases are TGTGCCAGCAGTGACAGGGGGCCAAAATATTCACCCCTCCACTTT.

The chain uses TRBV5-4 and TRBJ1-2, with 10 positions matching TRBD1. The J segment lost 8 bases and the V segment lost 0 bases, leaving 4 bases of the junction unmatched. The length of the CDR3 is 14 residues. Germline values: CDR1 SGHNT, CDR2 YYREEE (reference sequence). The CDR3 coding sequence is TGTGCCAGCAGCTTGGGACAGGGGGCTGGGGGCTACACCTTC. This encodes CASSLGQGAGGYTF.

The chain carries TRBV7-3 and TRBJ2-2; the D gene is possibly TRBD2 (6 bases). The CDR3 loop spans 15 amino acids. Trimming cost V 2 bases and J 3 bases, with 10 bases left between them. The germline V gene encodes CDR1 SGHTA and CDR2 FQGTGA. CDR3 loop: CASSLSSGYTGELFF. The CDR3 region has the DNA TGTGCCAGCAGCTTATCGAGCGGGTACACCGGGGAGCTGTTTTTT.

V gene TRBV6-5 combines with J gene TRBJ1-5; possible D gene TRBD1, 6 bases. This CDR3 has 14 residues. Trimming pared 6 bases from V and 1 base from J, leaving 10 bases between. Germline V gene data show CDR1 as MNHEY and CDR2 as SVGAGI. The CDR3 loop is CASRDGQSNQPQHF. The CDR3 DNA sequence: TGTGCCAGCAGGGACGGACAGAGCAATCAGCCCCAGCATTTT.

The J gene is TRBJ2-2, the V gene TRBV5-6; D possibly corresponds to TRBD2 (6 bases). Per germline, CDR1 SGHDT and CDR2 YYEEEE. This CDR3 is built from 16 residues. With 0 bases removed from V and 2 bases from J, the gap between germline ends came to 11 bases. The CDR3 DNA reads TGTGCCAGCAGCTTGGCCGGGGGAGGAAACACCGGGGAGCTGTTTTTT. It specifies CASSLAGGGNTGELFF. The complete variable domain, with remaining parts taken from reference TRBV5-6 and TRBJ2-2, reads DAGVTQSPTHLIKTRGQQVTLRCSPKSGHDTVSWYQQALGQGPQFIFQYYEEEERQRGNFPDRFSGHQFPNYSSELNVNALLLGDSALYLCASSLAGGGNTGELFFGEGSRLTVL.

The DNA for the CDR3 is TGCGCCAGCAGCTTCCGGGACAGCACCTACGAGCAGTACTTC. Translation gives CASSFRDSTYEQYF. This chain joins TRBV5-1 and TRBJ2-7; 7 bases line up with TRBD1. V dropped 2 bases and J dropped 2; count of bases not matched to a gene: 4. CDR3 length: 14 amino acids. Germline CDR1 SGHRS, CDR2 YFSETQ.

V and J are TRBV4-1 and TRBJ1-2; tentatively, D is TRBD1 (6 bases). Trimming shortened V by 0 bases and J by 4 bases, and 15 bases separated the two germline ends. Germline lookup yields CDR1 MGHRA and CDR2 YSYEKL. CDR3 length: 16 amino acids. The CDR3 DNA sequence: TGCGCCAGCAGCCAAGATCCGGGGGCAGGCGTCTATGGCTACACCTTC. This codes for CASSQDPGAGVYGYTF.

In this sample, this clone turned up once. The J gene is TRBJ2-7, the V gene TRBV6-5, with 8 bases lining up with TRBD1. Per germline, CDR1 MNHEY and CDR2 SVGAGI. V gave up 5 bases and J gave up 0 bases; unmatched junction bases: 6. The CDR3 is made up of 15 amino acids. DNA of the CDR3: TGTGCCAGCAGTCGGACAGGGACCAGCTCCTACGAGCAGTACTTC. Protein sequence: CASSRTGTSSYEQYF.

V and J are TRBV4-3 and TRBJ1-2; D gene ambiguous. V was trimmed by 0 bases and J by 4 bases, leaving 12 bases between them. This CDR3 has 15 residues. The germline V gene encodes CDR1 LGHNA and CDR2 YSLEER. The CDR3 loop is CASSQDRGGVYGYTF. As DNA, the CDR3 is TGCGCCAGCAGCCAAGATCGGGGTGGGGTCTATGGCTACACCTTC.

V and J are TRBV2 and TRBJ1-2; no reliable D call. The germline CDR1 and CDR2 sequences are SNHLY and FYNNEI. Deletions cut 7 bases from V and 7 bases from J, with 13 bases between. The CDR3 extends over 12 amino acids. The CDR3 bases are TGTGCCAGCAACTATGCGGAGAGTGGCTACACCTTC. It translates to CASNYAESGYTF.

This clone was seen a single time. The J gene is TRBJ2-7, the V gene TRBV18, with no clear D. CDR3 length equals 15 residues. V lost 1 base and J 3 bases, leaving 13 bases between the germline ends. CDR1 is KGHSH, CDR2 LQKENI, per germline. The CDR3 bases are TGTGCCAGCTCACCACACCCACCCCCTGACTACGAGCAGTACTTC. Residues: CASSPHPPPDYEQYF.